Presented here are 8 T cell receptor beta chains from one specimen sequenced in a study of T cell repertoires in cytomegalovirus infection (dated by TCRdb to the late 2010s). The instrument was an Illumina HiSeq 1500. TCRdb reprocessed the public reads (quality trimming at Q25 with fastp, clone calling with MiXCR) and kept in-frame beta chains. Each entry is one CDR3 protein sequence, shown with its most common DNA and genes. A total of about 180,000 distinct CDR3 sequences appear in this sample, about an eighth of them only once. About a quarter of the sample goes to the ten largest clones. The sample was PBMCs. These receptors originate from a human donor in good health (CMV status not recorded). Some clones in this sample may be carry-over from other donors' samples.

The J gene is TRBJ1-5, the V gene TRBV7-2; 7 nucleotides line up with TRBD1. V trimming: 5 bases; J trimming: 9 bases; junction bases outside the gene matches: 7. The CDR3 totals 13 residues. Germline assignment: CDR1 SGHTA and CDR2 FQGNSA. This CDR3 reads CASSIQTGWPQHF. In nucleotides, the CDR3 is TGTGCCAGCAGCATTCAGACAGGGTGGCCCCAGCATTTT.

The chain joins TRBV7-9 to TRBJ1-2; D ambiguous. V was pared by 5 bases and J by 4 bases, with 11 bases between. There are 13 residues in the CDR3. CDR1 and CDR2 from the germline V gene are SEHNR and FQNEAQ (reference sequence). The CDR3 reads CASSAPLIYGYTF. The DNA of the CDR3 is TGTGCCAGCAGCGCCCCCTTGATCTATGGCTACACCTTC.

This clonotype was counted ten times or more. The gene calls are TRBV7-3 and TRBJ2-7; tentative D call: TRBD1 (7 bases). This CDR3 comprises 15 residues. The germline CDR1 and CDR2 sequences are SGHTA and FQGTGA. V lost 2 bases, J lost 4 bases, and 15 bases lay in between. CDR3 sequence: CASSLLAGGNYEQYF. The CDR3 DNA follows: TGTGCCAGCAGCTTATTGGCAGGGGGGAATTACGAGCAGTACTTC.

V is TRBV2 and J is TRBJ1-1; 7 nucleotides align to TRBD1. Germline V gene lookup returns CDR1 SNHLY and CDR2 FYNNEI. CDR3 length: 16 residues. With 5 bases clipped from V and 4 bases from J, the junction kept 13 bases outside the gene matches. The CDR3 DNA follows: TGTGCCAGCAGTCATCAGGGGGAGAGTCCTAGCACTGAAGCTTTCTTT. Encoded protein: CASSHQGESPSTEAFF.

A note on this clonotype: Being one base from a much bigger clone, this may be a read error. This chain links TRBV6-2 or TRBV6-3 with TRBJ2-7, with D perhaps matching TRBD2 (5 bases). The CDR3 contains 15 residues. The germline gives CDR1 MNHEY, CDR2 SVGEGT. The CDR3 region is CPSSYSGGPVYEQYF. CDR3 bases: TGTCCCAGCAGTTACTCGGGCGGGCCTGTCTACGAGCAGTACTTC.

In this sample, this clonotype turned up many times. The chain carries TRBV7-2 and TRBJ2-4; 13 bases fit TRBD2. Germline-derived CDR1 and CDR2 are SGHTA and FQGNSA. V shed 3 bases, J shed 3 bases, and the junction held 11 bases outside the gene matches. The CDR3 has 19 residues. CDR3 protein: CASSFGGTSGIVDKNIQYF. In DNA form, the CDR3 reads TGTGCCAGCAGCTTCGGGGGGACTAGCGGGATCGTGGACAAAAACATTCAGTACTTC. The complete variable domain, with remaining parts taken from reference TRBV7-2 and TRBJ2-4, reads GAGVSQSPSNKVTEKGKDVELRCDPISGHTALYWYRQSLGQGLEFLIYFQGNSAPDKSGLPSDRFSAERTGGSVSTLTIQRTQQEDSAVYLCASSFGGTSGIVDKNIQYFGAGTRLSVL.

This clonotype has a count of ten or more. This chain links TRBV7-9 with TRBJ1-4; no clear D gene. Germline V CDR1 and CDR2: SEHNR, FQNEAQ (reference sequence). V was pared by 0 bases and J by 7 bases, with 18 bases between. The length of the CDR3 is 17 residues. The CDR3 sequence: CASSLAGSRKFAEKLFF. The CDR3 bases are TGTGCCAGCAGCTTAGCAGGTTCCCGGAAGTTCGCTGAAAAACTGTTTTTT.

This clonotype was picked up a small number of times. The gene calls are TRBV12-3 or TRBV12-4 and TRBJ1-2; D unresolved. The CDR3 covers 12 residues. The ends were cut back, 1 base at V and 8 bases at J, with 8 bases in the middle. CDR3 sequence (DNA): TGTGCCAGCAGTTTAGGGCAGATAGGCTACACCTTC. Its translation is CASSLGQIGYTF.